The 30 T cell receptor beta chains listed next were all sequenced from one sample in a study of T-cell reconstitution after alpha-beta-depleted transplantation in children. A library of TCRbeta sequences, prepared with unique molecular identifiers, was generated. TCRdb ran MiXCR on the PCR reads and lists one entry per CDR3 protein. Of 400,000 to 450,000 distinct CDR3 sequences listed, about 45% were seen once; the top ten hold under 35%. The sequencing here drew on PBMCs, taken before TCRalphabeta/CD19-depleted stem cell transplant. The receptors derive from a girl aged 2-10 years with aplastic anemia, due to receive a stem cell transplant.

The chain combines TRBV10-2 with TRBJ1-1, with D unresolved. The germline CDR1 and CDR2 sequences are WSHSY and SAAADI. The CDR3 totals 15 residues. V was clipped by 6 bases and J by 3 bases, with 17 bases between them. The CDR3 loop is CASSRGGFGDTEAFF. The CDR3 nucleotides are TGCGCCAGCAGCCGAGGCGGGTTTGGGGACACTGAAGCTTTCTTT.

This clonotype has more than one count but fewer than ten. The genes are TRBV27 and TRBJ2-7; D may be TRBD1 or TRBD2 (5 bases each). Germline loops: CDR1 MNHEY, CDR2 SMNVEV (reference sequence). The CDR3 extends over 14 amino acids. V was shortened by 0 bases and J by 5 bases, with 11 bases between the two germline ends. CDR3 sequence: CASSLSGVGNEQYF. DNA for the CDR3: TGTGCCAGCAGTTTATCGGGGGTCGGGAACGAGCAGTACTTC.

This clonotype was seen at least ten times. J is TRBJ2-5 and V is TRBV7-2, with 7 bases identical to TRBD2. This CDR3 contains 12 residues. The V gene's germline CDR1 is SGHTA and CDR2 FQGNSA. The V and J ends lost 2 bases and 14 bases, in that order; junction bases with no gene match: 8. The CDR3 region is CASSLLGGPHYF. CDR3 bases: TGTGCCAGCAGCTTACTGGGAGGGCCACATTACTTC.

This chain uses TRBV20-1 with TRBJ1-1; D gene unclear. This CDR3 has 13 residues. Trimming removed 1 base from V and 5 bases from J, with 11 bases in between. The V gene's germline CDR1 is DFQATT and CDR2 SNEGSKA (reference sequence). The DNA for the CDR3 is TGCAGTGCTAGAGGTTCCGTCCAAACTGAAGCTTTCTTT. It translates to CSARGSVQTEAFF.

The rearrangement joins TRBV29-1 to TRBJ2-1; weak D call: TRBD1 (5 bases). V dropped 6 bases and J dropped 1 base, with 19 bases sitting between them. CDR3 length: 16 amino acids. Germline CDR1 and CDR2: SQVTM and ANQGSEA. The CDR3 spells CSVKRRQSGSYNEQFF. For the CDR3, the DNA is TGCAGCGTCAAAAGGCGACAGTCAGGGTCCTACAATGAGCAGTTCTTC.

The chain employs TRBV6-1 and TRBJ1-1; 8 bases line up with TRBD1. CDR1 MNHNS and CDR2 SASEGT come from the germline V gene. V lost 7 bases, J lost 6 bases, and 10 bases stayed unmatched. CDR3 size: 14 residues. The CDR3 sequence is CASILDRGLAEAFF. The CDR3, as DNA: TGTGCCAGCATCCTAGACAGGGGCCTCGCTGAAGCTTTCTTT.

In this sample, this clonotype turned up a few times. CDR3 loop: CASSLDSGIAYNEQFF. Here the CDR3 DNA reads TGCGCCAGCAGCTTGGATTCCGGGATAGCGTACAATGAGCAGTTCTTC. The chain uses TRBV5-1 and TRBJ2-1, with D possibly being TRBD2 (5 bases). CDR1 is SGHRS and CDR2 is YFSETQ in the germline V gene. With 0 bases removed from V and 4 bases from J, the gap between germline ends came to 14 bases. The CDR3 extends over 16 amino acids.

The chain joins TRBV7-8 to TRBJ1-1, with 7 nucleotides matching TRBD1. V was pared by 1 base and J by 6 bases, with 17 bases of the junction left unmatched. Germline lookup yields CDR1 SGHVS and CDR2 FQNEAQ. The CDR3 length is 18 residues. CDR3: CASSLGSDSYDRDPEAFF. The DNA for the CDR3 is TGTGCCAGCAGCTTAGGGAGCGACAGCTACGACAGGGACCCTGAAGCTTTCTTT.

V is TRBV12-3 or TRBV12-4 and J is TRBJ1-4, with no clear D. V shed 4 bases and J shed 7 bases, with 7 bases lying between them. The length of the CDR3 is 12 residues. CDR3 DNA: TGTGCCAGCAGTTCCGGTGGTGAAAAACTGTTTTTT. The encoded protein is CASSSGGEKLFF.

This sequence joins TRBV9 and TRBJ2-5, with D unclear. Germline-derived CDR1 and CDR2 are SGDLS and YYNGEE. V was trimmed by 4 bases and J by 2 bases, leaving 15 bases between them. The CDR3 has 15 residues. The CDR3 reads CASSPTRDGQETQYF. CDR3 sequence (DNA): TGTGCCAGCAGCCCTACCCGCGACGGACAAGAGACCCAGTACTTC.

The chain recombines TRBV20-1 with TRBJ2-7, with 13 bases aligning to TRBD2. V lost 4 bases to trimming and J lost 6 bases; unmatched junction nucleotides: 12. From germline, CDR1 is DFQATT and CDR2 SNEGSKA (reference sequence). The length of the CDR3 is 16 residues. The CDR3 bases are TGCAGTGCTACCGGGACTAGCGGGGCCTACCGGGGCGAGCAGTACTTC. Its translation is CSATGTSGAYRGEQYF.

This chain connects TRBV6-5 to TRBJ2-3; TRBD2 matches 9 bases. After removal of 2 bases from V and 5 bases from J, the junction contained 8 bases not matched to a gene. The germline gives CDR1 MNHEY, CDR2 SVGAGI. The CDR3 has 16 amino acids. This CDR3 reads CASSYLAGGPKDTQYF. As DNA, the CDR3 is TGTGCCAGCAGTTACCTGGCGGGGGGGCCGAAAGATACGCAGTATTTT.

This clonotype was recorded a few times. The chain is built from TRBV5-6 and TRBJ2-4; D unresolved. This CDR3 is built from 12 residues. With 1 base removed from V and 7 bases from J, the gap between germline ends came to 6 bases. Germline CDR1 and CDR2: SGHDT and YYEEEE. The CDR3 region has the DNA TGTGCCAGCAGCTTGAACCGGAACATTCAGTACTTC. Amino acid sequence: CASSLNRNIQYF.

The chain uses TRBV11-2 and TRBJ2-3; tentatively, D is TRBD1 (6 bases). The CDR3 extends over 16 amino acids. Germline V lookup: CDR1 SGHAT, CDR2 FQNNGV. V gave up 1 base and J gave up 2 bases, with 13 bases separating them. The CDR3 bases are TGTGCCAGCAGCTTAGGTCCAGGGGTTTTCACAGATACGCAGTATTTT. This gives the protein CASSLGPGVFTDTQYF.

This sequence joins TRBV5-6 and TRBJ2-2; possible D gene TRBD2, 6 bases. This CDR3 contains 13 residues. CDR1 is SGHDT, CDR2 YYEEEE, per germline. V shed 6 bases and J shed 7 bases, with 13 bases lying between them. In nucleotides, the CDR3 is TGTGCCAGCACCCCGCTCGGGGGCGGGGAGCTGTTTTTT. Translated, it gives CASTPLGGGELFF.

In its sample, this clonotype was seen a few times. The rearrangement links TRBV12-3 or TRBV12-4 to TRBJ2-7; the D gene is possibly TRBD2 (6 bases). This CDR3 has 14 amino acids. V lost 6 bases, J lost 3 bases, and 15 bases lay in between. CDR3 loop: CASSRGFQGYEQYF. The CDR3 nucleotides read TGTGCCAGCAGCCGGGGGTTCCAGGGCTACGAGCAGTACTTC.

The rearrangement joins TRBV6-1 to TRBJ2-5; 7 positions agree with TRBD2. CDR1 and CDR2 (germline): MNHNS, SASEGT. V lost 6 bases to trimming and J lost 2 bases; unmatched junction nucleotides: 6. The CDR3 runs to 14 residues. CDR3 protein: CASRPTGGQETQYF. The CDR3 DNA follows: TGTGCCAGCAGGCCGACCGGGGGGCAAGAGACCCAGTACTTC.

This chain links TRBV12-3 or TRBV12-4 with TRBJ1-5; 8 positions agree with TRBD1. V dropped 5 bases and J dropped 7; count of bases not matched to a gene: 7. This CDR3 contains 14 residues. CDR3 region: CASSPGQGIQPQHF. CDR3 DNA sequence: TGTGCCAGCAGTCCCGGACAGGGTATCCAGCCCCAGCATTTT.

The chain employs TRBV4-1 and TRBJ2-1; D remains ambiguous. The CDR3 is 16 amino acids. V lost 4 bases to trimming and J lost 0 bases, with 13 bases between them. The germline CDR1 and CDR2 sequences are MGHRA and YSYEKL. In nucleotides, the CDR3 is TGCGCCAGCAGCCCCCAGGCATGGGACTCCTACAATGAGCAGTTCTTC. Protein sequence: CASSPQAWDSYNEQFF.

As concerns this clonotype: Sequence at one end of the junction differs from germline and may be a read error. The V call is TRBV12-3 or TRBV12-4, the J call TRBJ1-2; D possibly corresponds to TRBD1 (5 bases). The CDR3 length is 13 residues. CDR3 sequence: CASSLDTNYGDTF. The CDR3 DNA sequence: TGTGCCAGCAGTTTGGACACTAACTATGGCGACACCTTC.

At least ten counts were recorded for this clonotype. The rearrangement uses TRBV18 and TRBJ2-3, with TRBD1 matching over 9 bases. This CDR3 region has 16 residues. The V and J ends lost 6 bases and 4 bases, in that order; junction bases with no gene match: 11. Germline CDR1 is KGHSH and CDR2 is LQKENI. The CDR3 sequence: CASSPQGQGVADTQYF. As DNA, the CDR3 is TGTGCCAGCTCTCCCCAGGGACAGGGAGTAGCAGATACGCAGTATTTT. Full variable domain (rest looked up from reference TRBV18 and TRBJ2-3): NAGVMQNPRHLVRRRGQEARLRCSPMKGHSHVYWYRQLPEEGLKFMVYLQKENIIDESGMPKERFSAEFPKEGPSILRIQQVVRGDSAAYFCASSPQGQGVADTQYFGPGTRLTVL.

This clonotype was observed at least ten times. This chain's CDR3 is CASSELPIGDNEQFF. CDR3 sequence (DNA): TGCGCCAGCAGTGAGCTACCCATAGGGGACAATGAGCAGTTCTTC. This chain connects TRBV10-1 to TRBJ2-1, with a tentative D call TRBD1 (5 bases). Germline CDR1 and CDR2: WNHNN and SYGVQD (reference sequence). V lost 2 bases and J lost 5, with 13 bases in between. This CDR3 is built from 15 residues.

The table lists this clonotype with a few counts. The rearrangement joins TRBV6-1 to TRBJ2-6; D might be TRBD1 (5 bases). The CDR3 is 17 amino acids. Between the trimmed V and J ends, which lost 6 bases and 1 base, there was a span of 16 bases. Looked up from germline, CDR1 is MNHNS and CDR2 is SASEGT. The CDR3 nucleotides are TGTGCCAGCAGCCGAGGACATACTTTTTCTGGGGCCAACGTCCTGACTTTC. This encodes CASSRGHTFSGANVLTF.

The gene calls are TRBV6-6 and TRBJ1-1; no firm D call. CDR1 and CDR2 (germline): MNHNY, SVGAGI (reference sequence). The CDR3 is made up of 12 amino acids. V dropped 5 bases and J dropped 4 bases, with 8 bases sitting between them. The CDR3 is CASSRGFTEAFF. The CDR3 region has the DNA TGTGCCAGCAGTAGAGGGTTCACTGAAGCTTTCTTT.

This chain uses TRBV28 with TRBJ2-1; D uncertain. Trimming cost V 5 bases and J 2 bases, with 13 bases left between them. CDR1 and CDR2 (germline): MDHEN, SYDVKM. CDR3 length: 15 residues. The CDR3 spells CASSLAWAAYNEQFF. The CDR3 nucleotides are TGTGCCAGCAGTCTCGCTTGGGCGGCCTACAATGAGCAGTTCTTC. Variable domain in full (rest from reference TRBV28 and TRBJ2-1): DVKVTQSSRYLVKRTGEKVFLECVQDMDHENMFWYRQDPGLGLRLIYFSYDVKMKEKGDIPEGYSVSREKKERFSLILESASTNQTSMYLCASSLAWAAYNEQFFGPGTRLTVL.

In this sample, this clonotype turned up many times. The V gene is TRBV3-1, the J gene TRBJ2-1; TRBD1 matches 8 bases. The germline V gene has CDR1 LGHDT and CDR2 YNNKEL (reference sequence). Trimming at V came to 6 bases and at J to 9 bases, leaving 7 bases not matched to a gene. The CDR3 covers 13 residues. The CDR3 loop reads CASRSGQGSEQFF. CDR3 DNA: TGTGCCAGCAGGAGTGGACAGGGCAGTGAGCAGTTCTTC.

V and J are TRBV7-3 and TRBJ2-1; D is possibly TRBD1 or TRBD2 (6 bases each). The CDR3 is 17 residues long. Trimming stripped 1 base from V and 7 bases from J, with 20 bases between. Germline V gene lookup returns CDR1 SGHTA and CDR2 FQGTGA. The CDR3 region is CASSLKAGKGGTNEQFF. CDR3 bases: TGTGCCAGCAGCTTAAAGGCAGGCAAGGGGGGAACAAATGAGCAGTTCTTC. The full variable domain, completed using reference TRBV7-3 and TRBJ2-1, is GAGVSQTPSNKVTEKGKYVELRCDPISGHTALYWYRQSLGQGPEFLIYFQGTGAADDSGLPNDRFFAVRPEGSVSTLKIQRTERGDSAVYLCASSLKAGKGGTNEQFFGPGTRLTVL.

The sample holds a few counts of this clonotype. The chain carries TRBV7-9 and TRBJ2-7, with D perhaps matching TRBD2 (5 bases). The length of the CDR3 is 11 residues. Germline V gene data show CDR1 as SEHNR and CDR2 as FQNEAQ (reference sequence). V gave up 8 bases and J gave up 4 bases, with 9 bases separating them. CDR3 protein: CASLSGYEQYF. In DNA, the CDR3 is TGTGCCAGCTTATCGGGGTACGAGCAGTACTTC. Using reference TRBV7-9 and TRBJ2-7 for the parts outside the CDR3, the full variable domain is DTGVSQNPRHKITKRGQNVTFRCDPISEHNRLYWYRQTLGQGPEFLTYFQNEAQLEKSRLLSDRFSAERPKGSFSTLEIQRTEQGDSAMYLCASLSGYEQYFGPGTRLTVT.

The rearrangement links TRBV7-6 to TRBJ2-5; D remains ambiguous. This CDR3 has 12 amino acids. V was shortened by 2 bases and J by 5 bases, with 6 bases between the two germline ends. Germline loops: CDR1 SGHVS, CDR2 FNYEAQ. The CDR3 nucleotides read TGTGCCAGCAGCTTAACTCACGAGACCCAGTACTTC. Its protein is CASSLTHETQYF.

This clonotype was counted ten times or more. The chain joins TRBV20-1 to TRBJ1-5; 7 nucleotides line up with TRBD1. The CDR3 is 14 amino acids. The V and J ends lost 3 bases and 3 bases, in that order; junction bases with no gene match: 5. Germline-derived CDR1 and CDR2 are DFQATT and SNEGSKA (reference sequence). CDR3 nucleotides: TGCAGTGCTAGTTCCGGGACAGACAATCAGCCCCAGCATTTT. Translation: CSASSGTDNQPQHF.